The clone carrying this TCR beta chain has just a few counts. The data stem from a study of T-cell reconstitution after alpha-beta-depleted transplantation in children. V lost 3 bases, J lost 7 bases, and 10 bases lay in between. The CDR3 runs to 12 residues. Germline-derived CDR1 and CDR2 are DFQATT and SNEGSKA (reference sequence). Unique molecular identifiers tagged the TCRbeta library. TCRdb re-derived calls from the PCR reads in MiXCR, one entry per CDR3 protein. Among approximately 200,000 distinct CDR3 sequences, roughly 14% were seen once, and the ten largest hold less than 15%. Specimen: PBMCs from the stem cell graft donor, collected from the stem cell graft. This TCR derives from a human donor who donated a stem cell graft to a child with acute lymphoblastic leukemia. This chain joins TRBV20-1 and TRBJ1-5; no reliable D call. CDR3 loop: CSARGSEQPQHF. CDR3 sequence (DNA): TGCAGTGCTAGGGGAAGTGAGCAGCCCCAGCATTTT.